Shown below are 20 T cell receptor beta chains from a single sample sequenced in a study of neoadjuvant anti-PD-1 for oral cavity cancer. Clones were read by immunoSEQ multiplex PCR, and TCRdb kept only the in-frame ones, dropping some. The sample consists of about 37,000 clones, over 30% of them appearing once. The time point was: after neoadjuvant nivolumab, at surgical resection. This specimen was tumor tissue, taken after nivolumab (anti-PD-1) treatment. These receptors originate from a person aged 35 to 85 with oral cavity squamous cell carcinoma.

This clone was counted ten times or more. The chain's CDR3 is CASSEIETQYF. The CDR3, as DNA: TGTGCCAGCAGTGAAATAGAGACCCAGTACTTC. This chain connects TRBV2 to TRBJ2-5, with D uncertain. Deletions cut 2 bases from V and 4 bases from J, with 2 bases between. This CDR3 region has 11 residues. Germline CDR1 is SNHLY and CDR2 is FYNNEI. Full variable domain (missing parts from reference TRBV2 and TRBJ2-5): EPEVTQTPSHQVTQMGQEVILRCVPISNHLYFYWYRQILGQKVEFLVSFYNNEISEKSEIFDDQFSVERPDGSNFTLKIRSTKLEDSAMYFCASSEIETQYFGPGTRLLVL.

The gene calls are TRBV5-1 and TRBJ1-3; D uncertain. Trimming took off 4 bases at V and 0 bases at J, with 17 bases between the two ends. This CDR3 has 17 amino acids. Germline-derived CDR1 and CDR2 are SGHRS and YFSETQ. CDR3 bases: TGCGCCAGCAGCCTCGCCGCCTCGGCCACCTCTGGAAACACCATATATTTT. Translating it yields CASSLAASATSGNTIYF.

This clone was counted only a few times. The rearrangement joins TRBV5-6 to TRBJ2-5, with 9 bases fitting TRBD1. J was trimmed by 4 bases and V by 1 base; bases with no gene match: 2. Germline V gene sequence: CDR1 SGHDT, CDR2 YYEEEE. CDR3 length equals 14 residues. The CDR3 bases are TGTGCCAGCAGCTTGATGGGACAGGGAGAGACCCAGTACTTC. Translated: CASSLMGQGETQYF. Combining the CDR3 with reference TRBV5-6 and TRBJ2-5 gives the whole variable domain DAGVTQSPTHLIKTRGQQVTLRCSPKSGHDTVSWYQQALGQGPQFIFQYYEEEERQRGNFPDRFSGHQFPNYSSELNVNALLLGDSALYLCASSLMGQGETQYFGPGTRLLVL.

The chain links TRBV11-2 to TRBJ1-1; perhaps TRBD1 as D (5 bases). The V gene lost 1 base and the J gene lost 1 base, with 7 bases spanning the gap. CDR1 and CDR2 (germline): SGHAT, FQNNGV. The length of the CDR3 is 14 residues. The CDR3 bases are TGTGCCAGCAGCTTAGGCAGGGCGAACACTGAAGCTTTCTTT. As protein: CASSLGRANTEAFF.

The V gene is TRBV2, the J gene TRBJ2-7; 10 bases are shared with TRBD1. This CDR3 is 13 amino acids long. Germline values: CDR1 SNHLY, CDR2 FYNNEI. V lost 8 bases, J lost 6 bases, and 7 bases stayed unmatched. The CDR3 is CASSGTGVREQYF. As DNA, the CDR3 is TGTGCCAGCTCCGGGACAGGGGTACGCGAGCAGTACTTC.

This clone was counted many times. V usage is TRBV7-3 and J usage is TRBJ1-1; possible D gene TRBD1, 6 bases. V was clipped by 5 bases and J by 4 bases, with 14 bases between them. This CDR3 is 14 amino acids long. Looked up from germline, CDR1 is SGHTA and CDR2 is FQGTGA. The CDR3 spells CASSRWGDITEAFF. The CDR3, as DNA: TGTGCCAGCAGCCGCTGGGGGGACATCACTGAAGCTTTCTTT.

V is TRBV27 and J is TRBJ1-2; D is unclear. Trimming took off 7 bases at V and 8 bases at J, with 17 bases between the two ends. There are 13 residues in the CDR3. Germline lookup yields CDR1 MNHEY and CDR2 SMNVEV (reference sequence). The CDR3 DNA follows: TGTGCCAGCACATCAAACACCGGCTCCGGCTACACCTTC. As protein: CASTSNTGSGYTF.

This rearrangement joins TRBV5-4 to TRBJ1-1; maybe TRBD1 (5 bases). Trimming shortened V by 0 bases and J by 5 bases, and 8 bases separated the two germline ends. Germline CDR1 reads SGHNT; CDR2 reads YYREEE (reference sequence). The CDR3 consists of 13 residues. CDR3 in DNA: TGTGCCAGCAGCTTGGGTAGGGGTACTGAAGCTTTCTTT. As protein: CASSLGRGTEAFF.

This clone was counted between two and nine times. The chain is built from TRBV5-1 and TRBJ1-3; no reliable D call. CDR1 SGHRS and CDR2 YFSETQ come from the germline V gene. Between the trimmed V and J ends, which lost 4 bases and 4 bases, there was a span of 12 bases. The CDR3 loop spans 14 amino acids. The CDR3 spells CASSPSTIGNTIYF. As DNA, the CDR3 is TGCGCCAGCAGCCCGTCGACGATCGGAAACACCATATATTTT.

The chain links TRBV5-4 to TRBJ2-7, with TRBD2 as a possible D gene (7 bases). The CDR3 consists of 16 residues. V was cut by 4 bases and J by 2 bases, with 19 bases left in between. Germline V gives CDR1 SGHNT, CDR2 YYREEE (reference sequence). The CDR3 region is CASSPGGGTGAYEQYF. CDR3 nucleotide sequence: TGTGCCAGCAGCCCGGGGGGCGGGACTGGGGCCTACGAGCAGTACTTC. Using reference TRBV5-4 and TRBJ2-7 for the parts outside the CDR3, the full variable domain is ETGVTQSPTHLIKTRGQQVTLRCSSQSGHNTVSWYQQALGQGPQFIFQYYREEENGRGNFPPRFSGLQFPNYSSELNVNALELDDSALYLCASSPGGGTGAYEQYFGPGTRLTVT.

The rearrangement joins TRBV28 to TRBJ2-2; 7 bases match TRBD1. The ends lost 11 bases at V and 4 bases at J; junction bases unmatched: 1. Germline assignment: CDR1 MDHEN and CDR2 SYDVKM. CDR3 length: 11 residues. The CDR3 spells CASGGTGELFF. DNA of the CDR3: TGTGCCTCAGGGGGCACCGGGGAGCTGTTTTTT.

This clone was counted between two and nine times. This chain links TRBV5-4 with TRBJ1-6; the D gene is possibly TRBD1 (6 bases). CDR1 and CDR2 (germline): SGHNT, YYREEE (reference sequence). Trimming cost V 4 bases and J 6 bases, with 14 bases left between them. This CDR3 has 15 amino acids. The CDR3 region is CASSPGQNTNSPLHF. DNA for the CDR3: TGTGCCAGCAGCCCAGGACAGAATACTAATTCACCCCTCCACTTT.

This clone was detected a few times. The chain employs TRBV5-8 and TRBJ2-7, with TRBD1 identical over 9 bases. The CDR3 spans 15 residues. The trim removed 5 bases at V and 2 bases at J, leaving 8 bases unmatched. CDR1 is SGHTS and CDR2 is YDEGEE in the germline V gene. The CDR3, as DNA: TGTGCCAGCAGTCTTGGACAGGGGCTAACCTACGAGCAGTACTTC. This translates into CASSLGQGLTYEQYF.

The chain couples TRBV6-1 to TRBJ2-5; 9 bases are shared with TRBD1. CDR1 and CDR2 from the germline V gene are MNHNS and SASEGT. The CDR3 loop spans 14 amino acids. V lost 5 bases and J lost 7; bases outside the gene matches: 8. CDR3 DNA sequence: TGTGCCAGCAGTCCCGGGACAGGGTTTGGGACCCAGTACTTC. Its translation is CASSPGTGFGTQYF.

CDR3 in amino acids: CASSPPGLVWAGYTF. DNA for the CDR3: TGTGCCAGCTCACCACCTGGTCTGGTGTGGGCTGGCTACACCTTC. The chain couples TRBV18 to TRBJ1-2; no clear D gene. This CDR3 is 15 amino acids long. The V and J ends lost 0 bases and 7 bases respectively, with 15 bases between them. CDR1 is KGHSH and CDR2 is LQKENI in the germline V gene.

The genes are TRBV4-1 and TRBJ2-1; 9 positions match TRBD2. This CDR3 comprises 16 residues. In germline, CDR1 is MGHRA, CDR2 YSYEKL. The V segment lost 3 bases and the J segment 7 bases; nucleotides outside the gene matches: 10. CDR3 in amino acids: CASSQTLAGARNEQFF. CDR3 bases: TGCGCCAGCAGCCAGACCTTAGCGGGAGCTCGAAATGAGCAGTTCTTC.

This chain uses TRBV5-1 with TRBJ2-6; the D call may be TRBD1 or TRBD2 (5 bases each). This CDR3 spans 17 amino acids. The ends were cut back, 0 bases at V and 0 bases at J, with 10 bases in the middle. Germline CDR1 reads SGHRS; CDR2 reads YFSETQ. The CDR3 region has the DNA TGCGCCAGCAGCTTGGGGGGACCTGCCTCTGGGGCCAACGTCCTGACTTTC. It is translated as CASSLGGPASGANVLTF.

The gene calls are TRBV5-1 and TRBJ1-2; 9 bases fit TRBD1. The junction had 16 bases not matched to a gene; V was cut back by 3 bases and J by 4 bases. Germline CDR1 and CDR2: SGHRS and YFSETQ. The CDR3 runs 18 residues. The CDR3 sequence: CASSWKSPQQGAAYGYTF. CDR3 DNA sequence: TGCGCCAGCAGCTGGAAGTCCCCCCAACAGGGGGCTGCCTATGGCTACACCTTC.

The chain combines TRBV6-5 with TRBJ2-7; no clear D gene. This CDR3 comprises 15 residues. Germline-derived CDR1 and CDR2 are MNHEY and SVGAGI. Deletions cut 4 bases from V and 2 bases from J, with 15 bases between. CDR3 amino acids: CASSWSMEPTYEQYF. CDR3 in DNA: TGTGCCAGCAGTTGGAGTATGGAACCGACCTACGAGCAGTACTTC.

In this sample, this clone turned up a few times. This rearrangement joins TRBV27 to TRBJ2-7; no firm D call. From germline, CDR1 is MNHEY and CDR2 SMNVEV (reference sequence). Trimming left V 5 bases short and J 1 base short, with 9 bases between. The CDR3 has 13 residues. The CDR3 region is CASSPTVSYEQYF. The DNA for the CDR3 is TGTGCCAGCAGTCCGACGGTTTCCTACGAGCAGTACTTC.